This TCR beta chain was observed in a study of blood T cell repertoires in COVID-19. Libraries were prepared by immunoSEQ multiplex PCR; TCRdb keeps only in-frame clonotypes and omits some of them. The top ten clones hold around 11% of a sample with around 140,000 clones, about 89% of them seen once. Germline V gives CDR1 SGHDN, CDR2 FVKESK. Deletions cut 3 bases from V and 5 bases from J, with 11 bases between. The CDR3 loop spans 13 amino acids. Sequenced input: PBMCs or T cells enriched from blood (not recorded which). The source is a man in his sixties who had recovered from COVID-19. This chain joins TRBV14 and TRBJ2-7; tentative D call: TRBD1 (5 bases). The CDR3 reads CASSHYRSHEQYF. DNA for the CDR3: TGTGCCAGCAGCCACTACAGGTCCCACGAGCAGTACTTC.